These 2 T cell receptor beta chains came from one sample sequenced in a study of beta chain features in type 1 diabetes. What was sequenced were expressed TCRB transcripts, since all of the isolated RNA had been reverse transcribed. The method was immunoSEQ multiplex PCR; TCRdb's version includes in-frame clones alone and lacks a portion of them. The sample comprises approximately 400,000 clones, roughly 16% of which are singletons, and approximately 0.02% rests with the top ten. The specimen sequenced was naive CD4+ T cells from blood. The receptors here all came from a woman aged 18-29 years in good health.

The table lists this clone with a few counts. The chain combines TRBV2 with TRBJ2-3, with D tentatively TRBD2 (5 bases). The germline CDR1 and CDR2 sequences are SNHLY and FYNNEI. V shed 8 bases and J shed 0 bases, with 9 bases lying between them. The CDR3 has 13 amino acids. The CDR3 sequence: CASSGGSTDTQYF. The CDR3 region has the DNA TGTGCCAGCTCCGGCGGGAGCACAGATACGCAGTATTTT.

This clone has just a few counts. The chain couples TRBV30 to TRBJ1-2, with 7 bases matching TRBD1. Germline CDR1 and CDR2: GTSNPN and SVGIG (reference sequence). The CDR3 is 14 amino acids. V gave up 5 bases and J gave up 0 bases; unmatched junction bases: 6. CDR3 DNA: TGTGCCTGGGGTACAGGGGCCACTAACTATGGCTACACCTTC. Its translation is CAWGTGATNYGYTF.